The T cell receptor (beta chain) under discussion was sequenced for a study of shared clonotypes between healthy human individuals. TCRdb's copy holds only in-frame clones and misses some; the assay was immunoSEQ multiplex PCR. The sample shows roughly 490,000 clones, around three quarters of them seen only once. CDR1 is SQVTM and CDR2 is ANQGSEA in the germline V gene. The germline V and J ends were trimmed by 7 bases and 5 bases, with 17 bases remaining between them. This CDR3 is built from 13 residues. The sequencing sample was made of PBMCs. The TCR comes from a woman aged 40 to 50 in good health. Some clones in this sample may be carry-over from other donors' samples. The chain couples TRBV29-1 to TRBJ2-5; tentative D call: TRBD2 (6 bases). The CDR3 is CSAGGGRGETQYF. Here the CDR3 DNA reads TGCAGCGCCGGGGGTGGGCGAGGGGAGACCCAGTACTTC.